This T cell receptor beta chain comes out of a study of CD8 T cells in ankylosing spondylitis. Study-wide results and limits: Blood from ankylosing spondylitis patients appeared to carry a characteristic roughly eight-variant TCR beta motif.

TCRdb recomputed calls from the 5' RACE reads with MiXCR, one row per CDR3 protein. The data show about 480,000 distinct CDR3 sequences, 15% to 20% seen once. There are a few counts of this clonotype. Its target is unknown. Deletions cut 2 bases from V and 6 bases from J, with 11 bases between. CDR3 length: 14 amino acids. The sample taken for sequencing was blood, either unsorted or a sorted T cell fraction (not recorded which). The gene calls are TRBV12-3 or TRBV12-4 and TRBJ1-5; possible D gene TRBD1, 5 bases. The sequence derives from a male donor with ankylosing spondylitis. The CDR3 spells CASSLKGETQPQHF. CDR3 sequence (DNA): TGTGCCAGCAGTTTAAAAGGGGAAACTCAGCCCCAGCATTTT.